A selection of T cell receptor beta chains follows, all from one sample in a study of OX40 agonist ivuxolimab in advanced cancers. Assay: immunoSEQ multiplex PCR; the TCRdb copy retains only in-frame clones and omits some. The table has under 85,000 clones, 81% seen once. The specimen was CD4+ or CD8+ T cells sorted from blood, collected in a trial of the OX40 agonist ivuxolimab. The receptors come from an adult with an advanced solid tumor such as melanoma, head and neck, liver or kidney cancer. The CDR3 runs from the conserved cysteine through the conserved F or W. The size of a clone is reported for some rows only, either as once, few or many, or as a class for expanded clones.

CDR3 | size | V
CASSGVGGFETQYF | - | TRBV5-1
CASSSEGGSGNSPLHF | - | TRBV5-1
CASSLGSRLTTQYF | - | TRBV5-1
CASSGTGAKNTEAFF | - | TRBV6-1
CASSSRDSGYSNQPQHF | - | TRBV28
CASSFGGLAGGEQETQYF | - | TRBV5-1
CASSSGQGVIHNTEAFF | - | TRBV27
CASIMGLAGGPDTQYF | - | TRBV10-1
CASSIASGGMNTEAFF | - | TRBV19
CASGPGQGSDEQYF | - | TRBV12-5
CASSSPTGTQETQYF | - | TRBV25-1
CASSHQGSEQYF | - | TRBV10-1
CASSLLAGGSEQYF | once | TRBV6-1
CASSFPLSTDTRYF | - | TRBV5-1
CASSDGRQSDTQYF | - | TRBV5-4
CASSRRTSGSGYNEQFF | - | TRBV19
CASSKHNRGQPQHF | - | TRBV28
CASSSGTSGRIEQFF | - | TRBV7-8
CASSVEEEEGLTNPNTEAFF | - | TRBV9
CASSELGGSTNEKLFF | few | TRBV2
CASSQDIPAGRVRETQYF | - | TRBV4-1
CASSEMTSGPYNEQFF | - | TRBV2
CASSSWDTTNYGYTF | - | TRBV7-9
CASREEQYEQYF | - | TRBV2
CASSTRDGDTGELFF | - | TRBV7-9
CASSSQAGGSSYEQYF | once | TRBV5-4
CASSLGEGTGREAFF | - | TRBV7-3
CASSQDWGMAGAYGYTF | few | TRBV4-1
CASSLGQGLRDTQYF | - | TRBV5-1
CASSLQLPSSYNEQFF | - | TRBV27
CASPRPNNEQFF | - | TRBV6-1
CASSDSWGNQPQHF | - | TRBV2
CASRRGQGSVENTIYF | - | TRBV19
CASARDQDYEQYF | - | TRBV19
CASSSYVYNEQFF | - | TRBV5-1
CASSQIDEGYGYTF | - | TRBV11-2
CASSQVRISGVQETQYF | - | TRBV4-1
CASSLRTGGSSYNSPLHF | - | TRBV11-2
CGTGTNTGELFF | - | TRBV10-1
CASSQGSSGADTEAFF | - | TRBV4-3
CASCGGSWDTEAFF | - | TRBV28
CASSLWEAGELFF | - | TRBV7-8
CASSLSSGNNEQFF | - | TRBV7-2
CASSIKGNYGYTF | - | TRBV19
CGQSLGNNYGYTF | - | TRBV30
CASSWTGGIDEQFF | - | TRBV9
CATRQETGGYTF | once | TRBV10-2
CAIGHPLQGYTF | - | TRBV14
CSVEGTATEKLFF | - | TRBV29-1